The source of this TCR beta chain is a study of molecular identifiers for immune sequencing clone quantification. Study overall: Four of five RNA aliquots from roughly 21,000 or 96,000 naive CD8 T cells were sequenced. Points from the study as a whole: Jurkat TCR RNA from one cell was spiked into about a million naive cells, and it was reportedly detectable there.

Making the bulk TCR libraries relied on previously described methods and listed TCR primers. TCRdb called the PCR reads again in MiXCR, with one record for every CDR3 protein. The sample contains nearly 650,000 distinct CDR3 sequences, 25% of which appear only once. Sorted inputs of roughly 17,000 to 1,000,000 cells, with 10%, 30% or 50% RNA, yielded naive CD8 libraries. V was shortened by 0 bases and J by 6 bases, with 13 bases between the two germline ends. CDR1 SGDLS and CDR2 YYNGEE come from the germline V gene. The CDR3 is 14 residues long. The sample holds a few counts of this clonotype. Antigen unknown.

The rearrangement links TRBV9 to TRBJ2-7; perhaps TRBD1 as D (5 bases). The sample taken for sequencing was naive CD8+ T cells from blood, with Jurkat cell RNA spiked in. Subset defined: FACS-sorted CD8+CD4-CCR7+CD45RA+ naive T cells. This sequence was found in a human donor in good health. Some libraries in this study had Jurkat cell RNA spiked in. The CDR3 sequence: CASSVGRERGEQYF. CDR3 sequence (DNA): TGTGCCAGCAGCGTAGGCAGGGAAAGAGGCGAGCAGTACTTC.